This T cell receptor beta chain was obtained from a study of blood T cell repertoires in COVID-19. Study information: The study drew acute and convalescent COVID-19 samples from the United States, Italy and Spain.

CDR3 length: 19 residues. V lost 4 bases, J lost 0 bases, and 21 bases lay in between. Looked up from germline, CDR1 is LGHNA and CDR2 is YSLEER. Someone with COVID-19 had been met by exposed participants within 2 weeks before study entry. Per the original methods: Amplifying reference gene primers gave estimates of nucleated cell counts. Only in-frame clones appear in the TCRdb table, and some are missing; sequencing was by immunoSEQ multiplex PCR. That table gives V, J and clone size, and the DNA gave D and trimming. The table records roughly 230,000 clones, approximately 85% of them present only once.

This receptor was identified in a woman aged 50 to 60 who had been exposed to COVID-19. The chain carries TRBV4-3 and TRBJ1-4; D remains unclear. Sequenced input: PBMCs or T cells enriched from blood (not recorded which). CDR3 nucleotides: TGCGCCAGCAGCCGATCTGCCCGGGGTACCCTCGCAACTAATGAAAAACTGTTTTTT. This encodes CASSRSARGTLATNEKLFF.